The TCR beta chain described here comes from a study of patients and donors after allogeneic stem cell transplantation. With 2 bases removed from V and 0 bases from J, the gap between germline ends came to 8 bases. The CDR3 spans 15 residues. Per germline, CDR1 MNHEY and CDR2 SVGAGI. MiXCR, applied by TCRdb to the RT-PCR reads, yields one record per CDR3 protein. The sample includes fewer than 75,000 distinct CDR3 sequences, 13% seen only once; the top ten take approximately 33%. The receptor comes from a human donor who was either an allogeneic HSCT recipient or a stem cell or donor lymphocyte infusion donor (not recorded which). It is not recorded whose cells these are; they may come from a transplant donor. The sample taken for sequencing was blood, either unsorted or a sorted T cell fraction (not recorded which). This chain connects TRBV6-5 to TRBJ2-1; TRBD2 might be the D (6 bases). The CDR3 protein is CASSYVGSSYNEQFF. The CDR3 nucleotides are TGTGCCAGCAGTTACGTCGGGAGCTCCTACAATGAGCAGTTCTTC.